This TCR beta chain stems from a study of OX40 agonist ivuxolimab in advanced cancers. As for the study in general: Patients took ivuxolimab, an agonistic anti-OX40 (CD134) antibody. Patients receiving dose escalation had hepatocellular carcinoma, melanoma, renal cell or head and neck cancer.

Turning to this clone: The antigen remains undetermined.

V shed 2 bases and J 3 bases; nucleotides not matched to a gene: 7. CDR1 is MNHNS and CDR2 is SASEGT in the germline V gene. The CDR3 consists of 16 residues. Overall study results and limits: Normalized T-cell clonal expansion was also low in a subset of nonresponders. No antigen was identified for the clonally expanded peripheral T cells.

The data were produced by immunoSEQ multiplex PCR, yet TCRdb's version contains in-frame clones alone and is incomplete. This table has about 79,000 clones, 75% to 95% appearing once. The V call is TRBV6-1, the J call TRBJ1-2; 9 bases agree with TRBD1. The sequencing used CD4+ or CD8+ T cells sorted from blood, collected in a trial of the OX40 agonist ivuxolimab. The TCR sequence derives from an adult with an advanced solid tumor such as melanoma, head and neck, liver or kidney cancer. DNA of the CDR3: TGTGCCAGCAGTGAAAGGACAGGGGACGCCTACTATGGCTACACCTTC. Amino acids: CASSERTGDAYYGYTF.